Listed below are T cell receptor beta chains from one sample, sequenced in a study of CD8 T cells in Susac syndrome. TCRdb itself ran the immunoSEQ multiplex PCR reads through MiXCR, one entry per CDR3 protein. The table records some 94,000 distinct CDR3 sequences, 85% to 95% of them present only once. Sequencing was carried out using CD4+ T cells from PBMCs. The receptors derive from a human donor with Susac syndrome. CDR3s include the opening cysteine and the closing phenylalanine or tryptophan. The D gene is left open where the match is weak. Clone sizes are given selectively: once, few, many, or a class where the clone is expanded.

>-|TRBV6-5|TRBJ1-2|-
TGTGCCAGCAAAGGGGCAGCACGAGGCTACACCTTC
CASKGAARGYTF
>-|TRBV12-3/TRBV12-4|TRBJ2-3|-
TGTGCCAGCAGTGTCGGGACTTACACAGATACGCAGTATTTT
CASSVGTYTDTQYF
>-|TRBV11-2|TRBJ2-3|-
TGTGCCAGCAGCTTACAGGGTTATAGCACAGATACGCAGTATTTT
CASSLQGYSTDTQYF
>-|TRBV5-1|TRBJ2-7|-
TGCGCCAGTACGAGACAGTCCTTTTCTAATGAGCAGTACTTC
CASTRQSFSNEQYF
>once|TRBV29-1|TRBJ2-1|-
TGCAGCGTTGTGGATAGCAGGCAGCAGTTCTTC
CSVVDSRQQFF
>-|TRBV2|TRBJ1-6|TRBD1
TGTGCCAGCAGGCCGACAGGGATGGAAAATTCACCCCTCCACTTT
CASRPTGMENSPLHF
>-|TRBV19|TRBJ2-2|-
TGTGCCAGTAGTCGATTCGCCGCGAACACCGGGGAGCTGTTTTTT
CASSRFAANTGELFF
>-|TRBV12-5|TRBJ1-6|-
TGTGCTAGTGGTTTGGTACCCCGCAGGGGAGGGTCACCCCTCCACTTT
CASGLVPRRGGSPLHF
>-|TRBV6-2/TRBV6-3|TRBJ2-1|-
TGTGCCAGCAGCCCTACCAGTGGGGTGGGGTCCTACAATGAGCAGTTCTTC
CASSPTSGVGSYNEQFF
>-|TRBV20-1|TRBJ1-4|TRBD1
TGCAGTGCGGAGACAGGGGATGAAAAACTGTTTTTT
CSAETGDEKLFF
>-|TRBV5-4|TRBJ1-1|TRBD1
TGTGCCAGCAGCCCGGACGATACAGGGGGCTCAGAAGCTTTCTTT
CASSPDDTGGSEAFF
>-|TRBV11-2|TRBJ2-7|TRBD1
TGTGCCAGCAGCTCATCTCGACAGGGGGAGCAGTACTTC
CASSSSRQGEQYF
>-|TRBV3-1|TRBJ2-1|-
TGTGCCAGCAGCCAAGATCTGGGGTCTCGGGCTGGGAATGAGCAGTTCTTC
CASSQDLGSRAGNEQFF
>-|TRBV19|TRBJ1-1|-
TGTGCCAGTAGTATCTGGGGGAGGACTGAAGCTTTCTTT
CASSIWGRTEAFF
>-|TRBV3-1|TRBJ1-3|-
TGTGCCAGCAGCCAAATCGCATGGGGTGCTAGCTCTGGAAACACCATATATTTT
CASSQIAWGASSGNTIYF
>-|TRBV4-3|TRBJ2-7|-
TGCGCCAGCAGCCAAGTCCGGGACGGAAGCTACGAGCAGTACTTC
CASSQVRDGSYEQYF
>-|TRBV15|TRBJ2-3|TRBD1
TGTGCCATAGGCAGGGGGCGTACAGATACGCAGTATTTT
CAIGRGRTDTQYF
>-|TRBV20-1|TRBJ1-1|-
TGCAGTGCGGGTCCAATCTCTGAAGCTTTCTTT
CSAGPISEAFF